This record concerns one T cell receptor (beta chain) sequence. The record originates from a study of chemoradiotherapy in HPV16-positive cancers. Germline V lookup: CDR1 SGDLS, CDR2 YYNGEE. Trimming removed 4 bases from V and 4 bases from J, with 15 bases in between. The CDR3 covers 15 residues. Repeated repertoire sampling spanned the course of chemoradiotherapy. The assay was immunoSEQ multiplex PCR, and TCRdb's table has in-frame clones only and misses some. The repertoire holds fewer than 25,000 clones, with roughly 92% as singletons. The TCR originated in a human donor with HPV-associated anogenital cancer. Sequencing was performed on blood, taken from a patient who underwent chemoradiotherapy. This rearrangement joins TRBV9 to TRBJ2-1; D might be TRBD2 (5 bases). The CDR3 spells CASSTLRGRYNEQFF. CDR3 coding DNA: TGTGCCAGCAGCACCCTACGAGGGAGATACAATGAGCAGTTCTTC.